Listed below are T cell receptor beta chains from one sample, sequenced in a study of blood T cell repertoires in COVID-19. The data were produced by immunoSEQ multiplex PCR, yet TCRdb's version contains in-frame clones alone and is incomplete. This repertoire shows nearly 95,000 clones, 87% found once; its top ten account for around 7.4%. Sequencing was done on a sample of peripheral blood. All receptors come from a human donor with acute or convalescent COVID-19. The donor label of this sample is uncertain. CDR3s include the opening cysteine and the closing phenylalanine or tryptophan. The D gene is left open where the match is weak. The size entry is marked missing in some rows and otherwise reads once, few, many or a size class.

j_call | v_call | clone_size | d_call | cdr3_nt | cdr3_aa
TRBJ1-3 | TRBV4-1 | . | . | TGCGCCAGCAGCCAAGGCGGACAGCTTGGAAACACCATATATTTT | CASSQGGQLGNTIYF
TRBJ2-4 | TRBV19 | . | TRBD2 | TGTGCCAGTAGTATTACTAGCGGGGGGGTACCAGGCATTCAGTACTTC | CASSITSGGVPGIQYF
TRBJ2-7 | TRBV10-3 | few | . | TGTGCCTCCTCCTCGACAGTCTACGAGCAGTACTTC | CASSSTVYEQYF
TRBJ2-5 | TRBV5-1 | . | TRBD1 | TGCGCCAGCAGCTTTTGGGGACAGAAAGAGACCCAGTACTTC | CASSFWGQKETQYF
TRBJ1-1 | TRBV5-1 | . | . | TGCGCCAGCAGCTTGGGGCCGGGTCTGCGATCTGAAGCTTTCTTT | CASSLGPGLRSEAFF
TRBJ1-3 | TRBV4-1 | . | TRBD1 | TGCGCCAGCAGCCAAGAGACGACAGGGTTGGGAAACACCATATATTTT | CASSQETTGLGNTIYF
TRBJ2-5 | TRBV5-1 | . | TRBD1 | TGCGCCAGCAGCTTCAGGGGGCAACAAGAGACCCAGTACTTC | CASSFRGQQETQYF
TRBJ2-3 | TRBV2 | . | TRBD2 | TGTGCCAGCAGGCAGACTAGCGGGGGGTCGGCTGGTGATACGCAGTATTTT | CASRQTSGGSAGDTQYF
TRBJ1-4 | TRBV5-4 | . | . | TGTGCCAGCAGCTTGACAGGGCGAACCCAGGAAAAACTGTTTTTT | CASSLTGRTQEKLFF
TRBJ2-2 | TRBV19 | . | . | TGTGCCAGTAGTATTCGGCAGGTGCCCACCGGGGAGCTGTTTTTT | CASSIRQVPTGELFF
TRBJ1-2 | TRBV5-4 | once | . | TGTGCCAGCAGCTTGGGGAGTCTAACCTATGGCTACACCTTC | CASSLGSLTYGYTF
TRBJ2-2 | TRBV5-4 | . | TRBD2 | TGTGCCAGCAGCCTTGGACTAGCGGGGGTACGAGGGGAGCTGTTTTTT | CASSLGLAGVRGELFF
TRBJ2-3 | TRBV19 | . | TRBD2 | TGTGCCAGTAGTCCCGGACTAGCGGGGGGCCTGCGGGATACGCAGTATTTT | CASSPGLAGGLRDTQYF
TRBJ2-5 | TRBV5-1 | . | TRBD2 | TGCGCCAGCAGCTTGGGGGCTAGCGGGCCAGGGGAGACCCAGTACTTC | CASSLGASGPGETQYF
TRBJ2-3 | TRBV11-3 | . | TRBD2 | TGTGCCAGCAGCTTGCTTAGCGGGGGGGCGATAGATACGCAGTATTTT | CASSLLSGGAIDTQYF
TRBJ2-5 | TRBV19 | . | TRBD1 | TGTGCCAGTAGTATAGGCGGACCGGGACAGACGACACAAGAGACCCAGTACTTC | CASSIGGPGQTTQETQYF
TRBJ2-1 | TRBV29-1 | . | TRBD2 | TGCAGCGTTGTCGGGACTAGCGGGGGGAAAGATGAGCAGTTCTTC | CSVVGTSGGKDEQFF
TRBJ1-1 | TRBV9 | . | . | TGTGCCAGCAGCTCGGCAGCGGCCAACACTGAAGCTTTCTTT | CASSSAAANTEAFF
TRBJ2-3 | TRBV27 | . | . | TGTGCCAGCAGTTTATCCAAAGATACGCAGTATTTT | CASSLSKDTQYF
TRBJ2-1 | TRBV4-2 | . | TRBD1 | TGTGCCAGCAGCCAGGACCGGGACAGTTACAATGAGCAGTTCTTC | CASSQDRDSYNEQFF